The clone carrying this T cell receptor (beta chain) was found a few times. Its antigen is currently unknown. Germline assignment: CDR1 MDHEN and CDR2 SYDVKM. The CDR3 runs to 12 residues. V was shortened by 2 bases and J by 5 bases, with 6 bases between the two germline ends. Here immunoSEQ multiplex PCR was the method, and the copy in TCRdb shows in-frame clones only, minus some. The sample lists around 80,000 clones, roughly 80% seen once, with 5.8% in the top ten. This entry belongs to a study of radiation and T cells in renal cell carcinoma. Overall study: Nephrectomy followed 15 Gy stereotactic body radiation by 4 weeks. General study findings and limits: Baseline intratumoral clonotype presence is unknown without pretreatment biopsies.

Noted time point: blood 2 weeks post-SBRT. Documented treatment: 15 Gy SBRT to primary tumor, nephrectomy 4 weeks later. Radiation-treated patients gave blood at baseline, week 2 and week 4. The clonotype was recovered from a man aged 55 to 70 with renal cell carcinoma. This chain uses TRBV28 with TRBJ1-2; no definite D call. The sample consisted of blood, taken from a patient whose treatment included radiotherapy and nephrectomy. CDR3 in amino acids: CASSLPGYGYTF. The CDR3 DNA reads as TGTGCCAGCAGTTTACCCGGTTATGGCTACACCTTC.